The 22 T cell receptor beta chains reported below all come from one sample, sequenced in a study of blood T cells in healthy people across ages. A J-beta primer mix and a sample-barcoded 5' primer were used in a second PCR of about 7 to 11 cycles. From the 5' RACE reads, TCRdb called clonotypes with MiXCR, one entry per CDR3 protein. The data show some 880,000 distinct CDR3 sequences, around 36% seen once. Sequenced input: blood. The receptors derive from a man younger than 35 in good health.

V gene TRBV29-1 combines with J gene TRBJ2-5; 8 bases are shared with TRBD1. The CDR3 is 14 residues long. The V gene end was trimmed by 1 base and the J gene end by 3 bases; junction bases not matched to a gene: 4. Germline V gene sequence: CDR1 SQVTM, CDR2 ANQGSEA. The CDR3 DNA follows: TGCAGCGTTGAAGGGACAGGGTGGGAAGAGACCCAGTACTTC. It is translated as CSVEGTGWEETQYF.

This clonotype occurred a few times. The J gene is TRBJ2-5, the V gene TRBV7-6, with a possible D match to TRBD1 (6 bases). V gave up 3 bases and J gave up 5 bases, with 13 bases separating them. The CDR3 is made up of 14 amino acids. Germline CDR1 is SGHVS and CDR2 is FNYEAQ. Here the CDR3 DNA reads TGTGCCAGCAGCTTGAGGGGGAAGGGGGAGACCCAGTACTTC. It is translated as CASSLRGKGETQYF.

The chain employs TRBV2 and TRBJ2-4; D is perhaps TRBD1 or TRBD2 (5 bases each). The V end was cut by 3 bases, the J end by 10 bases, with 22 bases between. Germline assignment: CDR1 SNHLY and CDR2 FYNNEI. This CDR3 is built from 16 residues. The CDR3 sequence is CASSDPRDRAQGIQYF. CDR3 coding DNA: TGTGCCAGCAGTGACCCCCGGGACCGGGCCCAGGGTATTCAGTACTTC.

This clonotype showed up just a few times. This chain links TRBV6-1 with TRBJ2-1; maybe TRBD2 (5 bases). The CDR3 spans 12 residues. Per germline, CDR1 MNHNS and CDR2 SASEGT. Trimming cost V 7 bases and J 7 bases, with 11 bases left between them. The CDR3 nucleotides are TGTGCCAGCATCCACGGACTTAATGAGCAGTTCTTC. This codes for CASIHGLNEQFF.

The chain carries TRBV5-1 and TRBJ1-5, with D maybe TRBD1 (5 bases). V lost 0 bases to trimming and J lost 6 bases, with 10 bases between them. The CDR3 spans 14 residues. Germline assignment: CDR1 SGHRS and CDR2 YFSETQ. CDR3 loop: CASSLVSGSQPQHF. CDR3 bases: TGCGCCAGCAGCTTGGTGTCAGGGAGTCAGCCCCAGCATTTT. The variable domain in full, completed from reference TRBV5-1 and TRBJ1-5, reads KAGVTQTPRYLIKTRGQQVTLSCSPISGHRSVSWYQQTPGQGLQFLFEYFSETQRNKGNFPGRFSGRQFSNSRSEMNVSTLELGDSALYLCASSLVSGSQPQHFGDGTRLSIL.

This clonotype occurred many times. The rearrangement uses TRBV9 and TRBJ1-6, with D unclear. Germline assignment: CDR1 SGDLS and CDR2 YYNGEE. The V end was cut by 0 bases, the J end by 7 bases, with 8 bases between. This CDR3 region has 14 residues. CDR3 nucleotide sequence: TGTGCCAGCAGCGTAGACGTTTGGAATTCACCCCTCCACTTT. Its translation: CASSVDVWNSPLHF.

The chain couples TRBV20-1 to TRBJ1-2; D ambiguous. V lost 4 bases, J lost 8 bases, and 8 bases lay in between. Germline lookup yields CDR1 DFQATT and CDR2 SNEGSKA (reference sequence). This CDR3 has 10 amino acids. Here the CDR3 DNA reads TGCAGTGCTACGGACGAAGGCTACACCTTC. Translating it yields CSATDEGYTF.

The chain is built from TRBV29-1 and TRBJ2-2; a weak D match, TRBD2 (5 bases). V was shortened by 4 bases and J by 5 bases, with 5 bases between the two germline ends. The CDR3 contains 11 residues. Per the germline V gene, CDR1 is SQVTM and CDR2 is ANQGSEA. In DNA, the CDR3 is TGCAGCGTTGGAGGGACCGGGGAGCTGTTTTTT. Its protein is CSVGGTGELFF.

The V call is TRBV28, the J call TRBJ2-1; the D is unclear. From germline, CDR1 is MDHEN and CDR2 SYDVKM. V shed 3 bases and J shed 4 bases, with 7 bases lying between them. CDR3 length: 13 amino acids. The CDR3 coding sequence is TGTGCCAGCAGTTTGGACGTGTACAATGAGCAGTTCTTC. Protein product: CASSLDVYNEQFF.

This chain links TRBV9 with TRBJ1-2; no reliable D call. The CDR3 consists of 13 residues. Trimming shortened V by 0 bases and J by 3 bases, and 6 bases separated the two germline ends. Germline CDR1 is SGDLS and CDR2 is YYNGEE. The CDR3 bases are TGTGCCAGCAGCGTAGCGGCGGACTATGGCTACACCTTC. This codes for CASSVAADYGYTF.

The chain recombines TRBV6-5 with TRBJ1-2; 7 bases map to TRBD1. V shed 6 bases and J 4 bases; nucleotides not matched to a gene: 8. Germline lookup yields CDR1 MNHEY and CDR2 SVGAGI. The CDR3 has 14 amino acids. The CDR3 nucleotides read TGTGCCAGCAGAGAGACAGGGTTGAGCTATGGCTACACCTTC. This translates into CASRETGLSYGYTF.

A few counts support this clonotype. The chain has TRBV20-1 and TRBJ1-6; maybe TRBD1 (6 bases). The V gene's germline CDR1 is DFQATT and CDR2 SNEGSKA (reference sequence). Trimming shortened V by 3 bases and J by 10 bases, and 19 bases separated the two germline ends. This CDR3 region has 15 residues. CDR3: CSASPGGVGRSPLHF. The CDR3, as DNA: TGCAGTGCTAGTCCGGGGGGCGTGGGTCGGTCACCCCTCCACTTT.

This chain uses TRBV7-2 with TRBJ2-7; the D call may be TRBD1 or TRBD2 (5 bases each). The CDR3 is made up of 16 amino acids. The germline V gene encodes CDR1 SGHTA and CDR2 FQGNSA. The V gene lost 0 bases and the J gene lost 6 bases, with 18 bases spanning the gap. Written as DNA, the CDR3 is TGTGCCAGCAGCTTAGCGAGCCTTCGAGGGGCTGGCGAGCAGTACTTC. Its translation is CASSLASLRGAGEQYF. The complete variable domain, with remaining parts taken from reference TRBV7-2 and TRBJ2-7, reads GAGVSQSPSNKVTEKGKDVELRCDPISGHTALYWYRQSLGQGLEFLIYFQGNSAPDKSGLPSDRFSAERTGGSVSTLTIQRTQQEDSAVYLCASSLASLRGAGEQYFGPGTRLTVT.

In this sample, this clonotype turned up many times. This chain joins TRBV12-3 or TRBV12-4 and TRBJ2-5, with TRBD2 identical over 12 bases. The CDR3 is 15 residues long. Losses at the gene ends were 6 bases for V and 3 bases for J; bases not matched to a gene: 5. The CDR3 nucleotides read TGTGCCAGCAGAGCCTCTAGCGGGGGGGAAGAGACCCAGTACTTC. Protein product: CASRASSGGEETQYF.

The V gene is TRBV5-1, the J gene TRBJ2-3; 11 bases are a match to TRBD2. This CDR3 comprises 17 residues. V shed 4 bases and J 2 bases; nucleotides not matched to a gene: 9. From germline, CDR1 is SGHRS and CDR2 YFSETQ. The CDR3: CASSDLAGGYNTDTQYF. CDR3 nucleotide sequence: TGCGCCAGCAGCGACCTAGCGGGGGGCTATAACACAGATACGCAGTATTTT.

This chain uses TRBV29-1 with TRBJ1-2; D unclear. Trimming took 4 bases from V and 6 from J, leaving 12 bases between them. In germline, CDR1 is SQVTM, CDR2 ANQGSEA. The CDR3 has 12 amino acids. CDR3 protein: CSVGGLGNGYTF. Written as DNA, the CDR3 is TGCAGCGTTGGCGGACTTGGGAATGGCTACACCTTC.

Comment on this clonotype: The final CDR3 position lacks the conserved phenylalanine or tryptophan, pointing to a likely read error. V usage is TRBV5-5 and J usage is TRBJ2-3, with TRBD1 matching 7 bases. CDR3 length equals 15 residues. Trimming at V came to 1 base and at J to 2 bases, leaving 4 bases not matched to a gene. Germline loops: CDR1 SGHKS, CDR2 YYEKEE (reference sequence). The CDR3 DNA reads TGTGCCAGCAGCTTGACGGGACAGTCCACAGATACGCAGTATTCT. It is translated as CASSLTGQSTDTQYS.

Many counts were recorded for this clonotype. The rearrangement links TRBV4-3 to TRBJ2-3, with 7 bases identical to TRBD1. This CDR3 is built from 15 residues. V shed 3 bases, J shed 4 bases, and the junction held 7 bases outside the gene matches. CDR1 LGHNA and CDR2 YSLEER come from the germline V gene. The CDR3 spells CASSHETGSADTQYF. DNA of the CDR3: TGCGCCAGCAGCCACGAGACAGGGTCGGCAGATACGCAGTATTTT.

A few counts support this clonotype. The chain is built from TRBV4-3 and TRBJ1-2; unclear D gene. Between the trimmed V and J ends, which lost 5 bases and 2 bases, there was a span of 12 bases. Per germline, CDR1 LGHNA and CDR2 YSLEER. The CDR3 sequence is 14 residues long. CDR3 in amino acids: CASSFEVENYGYTF. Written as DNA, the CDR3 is TGCGCCAGCAGCTTCGAGGTGGAAAACTATGGCTACACCTTC.

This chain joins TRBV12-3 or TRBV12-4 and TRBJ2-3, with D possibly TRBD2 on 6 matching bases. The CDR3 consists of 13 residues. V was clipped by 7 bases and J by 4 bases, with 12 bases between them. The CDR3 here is CASIPGTADTQYF. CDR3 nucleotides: TGTGCCAGCATCCCCGGGACTGCAGATACGCAGTATTTT.

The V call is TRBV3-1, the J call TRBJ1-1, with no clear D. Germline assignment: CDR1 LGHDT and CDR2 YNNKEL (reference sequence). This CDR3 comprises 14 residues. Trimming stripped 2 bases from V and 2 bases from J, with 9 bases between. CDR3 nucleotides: TGTGCCAGCAGCCAAAGGCAGATAAACACTGAAGCTTTCTTT. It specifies CASSQRQINTEAFF.

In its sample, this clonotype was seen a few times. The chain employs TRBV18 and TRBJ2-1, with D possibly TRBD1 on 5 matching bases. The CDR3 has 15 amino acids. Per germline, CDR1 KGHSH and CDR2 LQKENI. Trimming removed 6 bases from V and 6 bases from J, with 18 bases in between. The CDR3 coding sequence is TGTGCCAGCTCGCCAGGGCCCCTCCCTTTCAATGAGCAGTTCTTC. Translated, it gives CASSPGPLPFNEQFF.